These 2 T cell receptor beta chains originate from one sample sequenced in a study of T cell responses to AZD1222 COVID-19 vaccine. Libraries were prepared by immunoSEQ multiplex PCR; TCRdb keeps only in-frame clonotypes and omits some of them. This table holds tens of thousands of clones, roughly 90% found once. The material sequenced was peripheral blood, taken on day 0 of AZD1222 vaccination. The receptors were gathered from an adult in good health.

The chain uses TRBV7-9 and TRBJ1-1; no definite D call. The CDR3 sequence is 13 residues long. From germline, CDR1 is SEHNR and CDR2 FQNEAQ (reference sequence). Between the trimmed V and J ends, which lost 2 bases and 1 base, there was a span of 5 bases. Written as DNA, the CDR3 is TGTGCCAGCAGCTTATCGCAGAACACTGAAGCTTTCTTT. Translation gives CASSLSQNTEAFF.

The chain couples TRBV12-3 or TRBV12-4 to TRBJ1-2; the match to TRBD1 covers 9 bases. J was trimmed by 8 bases and V by 6 bases; bases with no gene match: 7. The CDR3 has 13 amino acids. CDR3 in amino acids: CASSRDRDLGYTF. DNA of the CDR3: TGTGCCAGCAGCAGGGACAGGGACTTGGGCTACACCTTC.